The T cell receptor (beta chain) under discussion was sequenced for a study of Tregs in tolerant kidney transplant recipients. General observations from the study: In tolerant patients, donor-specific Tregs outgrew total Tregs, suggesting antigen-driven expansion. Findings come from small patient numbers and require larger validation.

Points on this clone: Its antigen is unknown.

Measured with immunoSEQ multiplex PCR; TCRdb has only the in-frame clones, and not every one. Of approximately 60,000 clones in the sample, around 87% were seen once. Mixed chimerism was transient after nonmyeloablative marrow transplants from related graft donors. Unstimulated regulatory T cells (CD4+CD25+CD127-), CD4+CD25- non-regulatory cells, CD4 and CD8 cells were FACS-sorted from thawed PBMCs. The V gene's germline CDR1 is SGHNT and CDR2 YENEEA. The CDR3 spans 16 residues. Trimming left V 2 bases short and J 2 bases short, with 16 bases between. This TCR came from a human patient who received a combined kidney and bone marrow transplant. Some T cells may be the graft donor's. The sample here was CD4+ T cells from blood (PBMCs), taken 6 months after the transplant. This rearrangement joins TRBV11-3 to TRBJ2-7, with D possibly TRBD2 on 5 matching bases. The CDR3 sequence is CASSLRWGATPYEQYF. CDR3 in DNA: TGTGCCAGCAGCTTAAGGTGGGGAGCCACTCCCTACGAGCAGTACTTC.